Below, 30 T cell receptor beta chains from the same sample are listed, as sequenced in a study of cytomegalovirus exposure and HLA in healthy donors. PCR employed 60 Vbeta and 13 Jbeta primers. The table came from immunoSEQ multiplex PCR; TCRdb's copy has only in-frame clones and leaves some out. This table holds approximately 200,000 clones, more than 75% found once. Sequences were obtained from PBMCs. The receptors stem from a human donor in good health.

The chain joins TRBV6-5 to TRBJ1-2; 10 bases are shared with TRBD1. From germline, CDR1 is MNHEY and CDR2 SVGAGI. The CDR3 extends over 14 amino acids. V trimming: 5 bases; J trimming: 5 bases; junction bases outside the gene matches: 5. CDR3 in DNA: TGTGCCAGCAGTCGACAGGGGGCACGTTATGGCTACACCTTC. Its translation is CASSRQGARYGYTF.

This clone was counted only a few times. This chain joins TRBV23-1 and TRBJ2-7; 10 bases align to TRBD1. TRBV23-1 is recorded as an ORF, its role being uncertain. The CDR3 is made up of 16 amino acids. V lost 4 bases to trimming and J lost 6 bases; unmatched junction nucleotides: 12. The CDR3 protein is CASSLGVSGQGCEQYF. CDR3 DNA sequence: TGCGCCAGCAGTCTAGGGGTTTCGGGACAGGGGTGCGAGCAGTACTTC.

The table lists this clone with a count of one. The chain joins TRBV19 to TRBJ2-1, with a weak D call TRBD2 (6 bases). CDR1 is LNHDA, CDR2 SQIVND, per germline (reference sequence). The CDR3 length is 15 residues. The germline V and J ends were trimmed by 3 bases and 4 bases, with 13 bases remaining between them. The DNA for the CDR3 is TGTGCCAGTAGTATCCGTCTAGCGAGTTACAATGAGCAGTTCTTC. Its translation: CASSIRLASYNEQFF.

This clone has just a few counts. The chain combines TRBV6-1 with TRBJ2-7, with D possibly matching TRBD2 (7 bases). CDR1 MNHNS and CDR2 SASEGT come from the germline V gene. The CDR3 consists of 14 residues. The V end lost 1 base, the J end lost 10 bases, and 17 bases lay between the germline ends. The CDR3 spells CASSEEARGGVQYF. DNA of the CDR3: TGTGCCAGCAGTGAAGAAGCGAGGGGGGGTGTCCAGTACTTC.

This clone was counted only a few times. The chain carries TRBV5-5 and TRBJ2-5; 9 positions match TRBD1. Germline lookup yields CDR1 SGHKS and CDR2 YYEKEE (reference sequence). The CDR3 extends over 14 amino acids. V gave up 3 bases and J gave up 5 bases; unmatched junction bases: 5. CDR3 amino acids: CASSSRQGEETQYF. For the CDR3, the DNA is TGTGCCAGCAGCTCGAGACAGGGGGAGGAGACCCAGTACTTC.

The chain recombines TRBV15 with TRBJ1-5, with 8 bases matching TRBD1. Germline CDR1 and CDR2: LNHNV and YYDKDF (reference sequence). V gave up 0 bases and J gave up 0 bases; unmatched junction bases: 10. The CDR3 runs to 19 residues. The CDR3 DNA sequence: TGTGCCACCAGCAGAGATAAAGGGGACAGGCATTATAGCAATCAGCCCCAGCATTTT. It encodes CATSRDKGDRHYSNQPQHF. Full variable domain (outside the CDR3, taken from reference TRBV15 and TRBJ1-5): DAMVIQNPRYQVTQFGKPVTLSCSQTLNHNVMYWYQQKSSQAPKLLFHYYDKDFNNEADTPDNFQSRRPNTSFCFLDIRSPGLGDTAMYLCATSRDKGDRHYSNQPQHFGDGTRLSIL.

The chain carries TRBV5-1 and TRBJ2-3; 8 bases agree with TRBD2. The germline V gene has CDR1 SGHRS and CDR2 YFSETQ. Trimming removed 4 bases from V and 4 bases from J; junction bases left unmatched: 11. The CDR3 sequence is 16 residues long. The CDR3 DNA is TGCGCCAGCAGCGTTGGACGAGCGGGAGCTGCAGATACGCAGTATTTT. Protein product: CASSVGRAGAADTQYF.

The chain links TRBV11-2 to TRBJ2-1; no firm D call. CDR1 SGHAT and CDR2 FQNNGV come from the germline V gene. This CDR3 has 16 amino acids. Trimming left V 1 base short and J 4 bases short, with 14 bases between. CDR3 in amino acids: CASSLGGSFVYNEQFF. The CDR3 nucleotides are TGTGCCAGCAGCTTAGGAGGCTCGTTCGTTTACAATGAGCAGTTCTTC.

The V call is TRBV19, the J call TRBJ1-1, with D possibly matching TRBD1 (6 bases). Germline V gene lookup returns CDR1 LNHDA and CDR2 SQIVND (reference sequence). With 5 bases removed from V and 3 bases from J, the gap between germline ends came to 16 bases. CDR3 size: 15 residues. CDR3 bases: TGTGCCAGTAGTGCCCACAGGGTACGGGACACTGAAGCTTTCTTT. Its protein is CASSAHRVRDTEAFF. The whole variable domain, filled in from reference TRBV19 and TRBJ1-1, reads DGGITQSPKYLFRKEGQNVTLSCEQNLNHDAMYWYRQDPGQGLRLIYYSQIVNDFQKGDIAEGYSVSREKKESFPLTVTSAQKNPTAFYLCASSAHRVRDTEAFFGQGTRLTVV.

The sample holds a few counts of this clone. V gene TRBV4-1 combines with J gene TRBJ1-2; 8 bases agree with TRBD1. In germline, CDR1 is MGHRA, CDR2 YSYEKL. Trimming took 3 bases from V and 5 from J; bases not matched to a gene: 8. The CDR3 loop spans 15 amino acids. The CDR3 here is CASSQSGTGSYGYTF. In nucleotides, the CDR3 is TGCGCCAGCAGCCAGTCCGGGACAGGAAGTTATGGCTACACCTTC.

Only a few counts were recorded for this clone. At the DNA level, this CDR3 is encoded by other sequences in the same sample as well. The genes are TRBV30 and TRBJ2-5; D gene ambiguous. The CDR3 loop spans 12 amino acids. V lost 2 bases, J lost 1 base, and 5 bases lay in between. Germline V CDR1 and CDR2: GTSNPN, SVGIG (reference sequence). CDR3 bases: TGTGCCTGGAGTCCAGGCCAAGAGACCCAGTACTTC. Its translation is CAWSPGQETQYF.

The chain recombines TRBV9 with TRBJ1-5, with 7 bases identical to TRBD1. This CDR3 contains 15 residues. V was clipped by 3 bases and J by 0 bases; unmatched bases: 3. Germline CDR1 SGDLS, CDR2 YYNGEE. CDR3 residues: CASSGQGYSNQPQHF. The CDR3 nucleotides read TGTGCCAGCAGCGGACAGGGTTATAGCAATCAGCCCCAGCATTTT.

This clone was seen more than once but under ten times. Mismatch with germline at one junction end may stem from a read error. The chain combines TRBV7-9 with TRBJ1-1, with D possibly matching TRBD1 (5 bases). The CDR3 is made up of 11 amino acids. CDR1 and CDR2 from the germline V gene are SEHNR and FQNEAQ (reference sequence). CDR3 bases: TGTTCCAGCAGCTTGACAGCTGAAGCTTTCTTT. This codes for CSSSLTAEAFF.

This chain uses TRBV19 with TRBJ2-7; the D gene is possibly TRBD2 (6 bases). The CDR3 covers 19 residues. CDR1 is LNHDA, CDR2 SQIVND, per germline (reference sequence). Trimming took 5 bases from V and 3 from J, leaving 29 bases between them. The CDR3 here is CASSSRVPEKLSGYYEQYF. The DNA of the CDR3 is TGTGCCAGTAGTTCCCGGGTCCCAGAAAAACTTAGCGGATACTACGAGCAGTACTTC. Based on the CDR3 plus reference TRBV19 and TRBJ2-7, the full variable domain is DGGITQSPKYLFRKEGQNVTLSCEQNLNHDAMYWYRQDPGQGLRLIYYSQIVNDFQKGDIAEGYSVSREKKESFPLTVTSAQKNPTAFYLCASSSRVPEKLSGYYEQYFGPGTRLTVT.

In its sample, this clone was seen once. This chain links TRBV7-9 with TRBJ1-3, with 8 bases lining up with TRBD1. This CDR3 region has 16 residues. V shed 5 bases and J 0 bases; nucleotides not matched to a gene: 6. In germline, CDR1 is SEHNR, CDR2 FQNEAQ (reference sequence). CDR3 amino acids: CASSRGTGISGNTIYF. DNA for the CDR3: TGTGCCAGCAGCAGGGGGACAGGAATCTCTGGAAACACCATATATTTT.

The chain combines TRBV5-1 with TRBJ1-4; D gene ambiguous. V dropped 0 bases and J dropped 7 bases, with 10 bases sitting between them. CDR3 length: 14 residues. The germline CDR1 and CDR2 sequences are SGHRS and YFSETQ. The CDR3 DNA reads as TGCGCCAGCAGCTTGGTGCTGGGAGGTGAAAAACTGTTTTTT. It specifies CASSLVLGGEKLFF.

The chain recombines TRBV6-5 with TRBJ2-7; 8 nucleotides line up with TRBD1. Germline V gene sequence: CDR1 MNHEY, CDR2 SVGAGI. Trimming cost V 11 bases and J 6 bases; bases outside gene matches: 9. This CDR3 comprises 12 residues. CDR3 sequence reads: CASRTGTGEQYF. The CDR3 DNA sequence: TGTGCCTCACGGACAGGGACCGGCGAGCAGTACTTC.

The chain couples TRBV19 to TRBJ2-7; TRBD2 matches at 12 bases. Per germline, CDR1 LNHDA and CDR2 SQIVND (reference sequence). J was trimmed by 5 bases and V by 6 bases; bases with no gene match: 17. The CDR3 consists of 18 residues. The CDR3 nucleotides read TGTGCCAGTAGGCTGACCTCATTGACTAGCGGGAGTAAGCACGAGCAGTACTTC. Its translation: CASRLTSLTSGSKHEQYF.

The rearrangement links TRBV18 to TRBJ2-7; D is possibly TRBD2 (6 bases). Germline CDR1 is KGHSH and CDR2 is LQKENI. V shed 0 bases and J shed 0 bases, with 9 bases lying between them. CDR3 length: 15 residues. CDR3 protein: CASSPPGLSSYEQYF. For the CDR3, the DNA is TGTGCCAGCTCACCACCGGGACTCAGCTCCTACGAGCAGTACTTC. Together with reference TRBV18 and TRBJ2-7, the CDR3 gives the full variable domain: NAGVMQNPRHLVRRRGQEARLRCSPMKGHSHVYWYRQLPEEGLKFMVYLQKENIIDESGMPKERFSAEFPKEGPSILRIQQVVRGDSAAYFCASSPPGLSSYEQYFGPGTRLTVT.

The DNA of the CDR3 is TGTGCCAGCAGCCTGACTAGCGGGGAGCAGTTCTTC. Translating gives CASSLTSGEQFF. The chain is built from TRBV7-9 and TRBJ2-1, with TRBD2 matching over 10 bases. This CDR3 contains 12 residues. CDR1 is SEHNR, CDR2 FQNEAQ, per germline (reference sequence). Trimming at V came to 5 bases and at J to 10 bases, leaving 2 bases not matched to a gene.

This clone was seen a few times. The same CDR3 arises from other DNA sequences in this sample as well. J is TRBJ2-5 and V is TRBV14; D call uncertain. Germline values: CDR1 SGHDN, CDR2 FVKESK. There are 13 residues in the CDR3. Trimming took off 0 bases at V and 5 bases at J, with 7 bases between the two ends. CDR3 nucleotides: TGTGCCAGCAGCCAAGATCTCAGGGAGACCCAGTACTTC. Amino acids: CASSQDLRETQYF.

This clone was observed once. V is TRBV4-1 and J is TRBJ2-7; D is undetermined. Germline CDR1 is MGHRA and CDR2 is YSYEKL. This CDR3 contains 17 residues. The V end lost 0 bases, the J end lost 0 bases, and 15 bases lay between the germline ends. The CDR3 spells CASSQDSRDTYSYEQYF. The CDR3 DNA reads TGCGCCAGCAGCCAAGATAGTAGAGACACCTACTCCTACGAGCAGTACTTC.

The V and J genes are TRBV30 and TRBJ2-5; D call uncertain. The CDR3 runs 13 residues. Germline CDR1 and CDR2: GTSNPN and SVGIG (reference sequence). V was cut by 2 bases and J by 4 bases, with 11 bases left in between. CDR3 bases: TGTGCCTGGAGTTCAGAGGTTTTAGAGACCCAGTACTTC. It yields the protein CAWSSEVLETQYF.

The V gene is TRBV29-1, the J gene TRBJ2-5, with 10 positions matching TRBD1. V lost 1 base, J lost 5 bases, and 7 bases stayed unmatched. The CDR3 covers 15 residues. Germline V CDR1 and CDR2: SQVTM, ANQGSEA. The CDR3 nucleotides read TGCAGCGTTGAAGGGGGGACAGGGGTCTCTGAGACCCAGTACTTC. This gives the protein CSVEGGTGVSETQYF. Drawing the rest from reference TRBV29-1 and TRBJ2-5, the complete variable domain is SAVISQKPSRDICQRGTSLTIQCQVDSQVTMMFWYRQQPGQSLTLIATANQGSEATYESGFVIDKFPISRPNLTFSTLTVSNMSPEDSSIYLCSVEGGTGVSETQYFGPGTRLLVL.

The V gene is TRBV27, the J gene TRBJ2-3; 10 bases fit TRBD1. The J segment lost 3 bases and the V segment lost 4 bases, leaving 1 base of the junction unmatched. CDR3 length equals 14 residues. Germline CDR1 MNHEY, CDR2 SMNVEV (reference sequence). The DNA for the CDR3 is TGTGCCAGCAGTTGGACAGGGGGAACAGATACGCAGTATTTT. It is translated as CASSWTGGTDTQYF.

The J gene is TRBJ1-4, the V gene TRBV28, with a weak D call TRBD1 (6 bases). This CDR3 has 12 residues. Germline CDR1 and CDR2: MDHEN and SYDVKM. Trimming shortened V by 6 bases and J by 7 bases, and 9 bases separated the two germline ends. The CDR3 DNA sequence: TGTGCCAGCAGGGGGGGGGCTGAAAAACTGTTTTTT. It specifies CASRGGAEKLFF.

This clone was observed a single time. The chain combines TRBV27 with TRBJ1-4; TRBD1 matches 8 bases. J gave up 7 bases and V 3 bases, and 7 bases lay outside the gene matches. The CDR3 has 15 residues. CDR1 and CDR2 (germline): MNHEY, SMNVEV (reference sequence). The DNA of the CDR3 is TGTGCCAGCAGTTTCTTAGGACAGGGAGGTGAAAAACTGTTTTTT. Translation gives CASSFLGQGGEKLFF.

The genes are TRBV7-9 and TRBJ2-3; TRBD2 matches at 7 bases. This CDR3 is 16 amino acids long. Per germline, CDR1 SEHNR and CDR2 FQNEAQ (reference sequence). The ends lost 3 bases at V and 1 base at J; junction bases unmatched: 7. CDR3 nucleotides: TGTGCCAGCAGCTTTGGGACTACCCAGGGCACAGATACGCAGTATTTT. Translated, it gives CASSFGTTQGTDTQYF.

This sequence joins TRBV7-9 and TRBJ2-3, with D perhaps TRBD1 (5 bases). In germline, CDR1 is SEHNR, CDR2 FQNEAQ (reference sequence). Trimming pared 6 bases from V and 0 bases from J, leaving 13 bases between. This CDR3 is built from 15 residues. The DNA of the CDR3 is TGTGCCAGCAGGCCCAAGGACACTAGCACAGATACGCAGTATTTT. Its protein is CASRPKDTSTDTQYF.

V is TRBV6-5 and J is TRBJ1-5, with 7 bases aligning to TRBD1. The CDR3 length is 16 residues. J lost 1 base, V lost 0 bases, and 3 bases had no gene match. Germline values: CDR1 MNHEY, CDR2 SVGAGI. The CDR3 loop reads CASSYSGQASNQPQHF. CDR3 nucleotide sequence: TGTGCCAGCAGTTACTCAGGACAGGCCAGCAATCAGCCCCAGCATTTT.